This passage covers 28 T cell receptor beta chains from one sample sequenced in a study of shared clonotypes between healthy human individuals. TCRdb's table, derived via immunoSEQ multiplex PCR, lists solely in-frame clones and lacks some. The sample comprises about 1.1 million clones, roughly 74% of which are singletons, and under 0.6% rests with the top ten. The sequenced sample was memory CD4+ T cells from PBMCs. Subset reported: CD45RA-negative fraction. Every receptor here comes from a man aged 18 to 35 in good health. Some clones in this sample may be carry-over from other donors' samples.

J is TRBJ2-5 and V is TRBV5-1, with 8 bases matching TRBD2. The CDR3 covers 15 residues. V trimming: 4 bases; J trimming: 5 bases; junction bases outside the gene matches: 10. Germline V gives CDR1 SGHRS, CDR2 YFSETQ. The CDR3 DNA reads as TGCGCCAGCAGCCCCGGGAGGGCCGGGTCGGAGACCCAGTACTTC. Translating gives CASSPGRAGSETQYF.

The chain links TRBV5-1 to TRBJ2-2, with D perhaps TRBD1 (6 bases). The CDR3 loop spans 14 amino acids. V was trimmed by 6 bases and J by 8 bases, leaving 17 bases between them. Germline assignment: CDR1 SGHRS and CDR2 YFSETQ. CDR3 nucleotides: TGCGCCAGCACATCGGACAGCGTACCGGGGGAGCTGTTTTTT. It translates to CASTSDSVPGELFF.

CDR3 bases: TGTGCCAGCAGCCCCGGGACAGGGCGAGGGTACGAGCAGTACTTC. This translates into CASSPGTGRGYEQYF. The chain joins TRBV6-5 to TRBJ2-7, with TRBD1 matching over 9 bases. V was pared by 6 bases and J by 4 bases, with 10 bases of the junction left unmatched. The CDR3 has 15 residues. Germline V CDR1 and CDR2: MNHEY, SVGAGI.

V and J are TRBV4-2 and TRBJ1-3; D not certain. The CDR3 sequence is 14 residues long. V was cut by 5 bases and J by 2 bases, with 10 bases left in between. Germline CDR1 and CDR2: LGHNA and YNFKEQ. CDR3: CASSNGGTGNTIYF. The CDR3 DNA follows: TGTGCCAGCAGCAACGGAGGAACTGGAAACACCATATATTTT.

The chain is built from TRBV2 and TRBJ1-5, with D possibly matching TRBD1 (6 bases). V was trimmed by 8 bases and J by 3 bases, leaving 11 bases between them. The CDR3 extends over 13 amino acids. CDR1 SNHLY and CDR2 FYNNEI come from the germline V gene. Here the CDR3 DNA reads TGTGCCAGCTTAAGACAGGCCAATCAGCCCCAGCATTTT. This encodes CASLRQANQPQHF.

The rearrangement joins TRBV19 to TRBJ2-7; TRBD1 is a possible D gene (5 bases). The V gene's germline CDR1 is LNHDA and CDR2 SQIVND (reference sequence). The CDR3 has 14 residues. V was trimmed by 6 bases and J by 2 bases, leaving 14 bases between them. The CDR3 nucleotides are TGTGCCAGTAGATCGGCGGCAGGGACCTACGAGCAGTACTTC. Protein product: CASRSAAGTYEQYF. Full variable domain (missing parts from reference TRBV19 and TRBJ2-7): DGGITQSPKYLFRKEGQNVTLSCEQNLNHDAMYWYRQDPGQGLRLIYYSQIVNDFQKGDIAEGYSVSREKKESFPLTVTSAQKNPTAFYLCASRSAAGTYEQYFGPGTRLTVT.

There are many counts of this clone. The chain uses TRBV7-6 and TRBJ2-2; D unclear. V was cut by 5 bases and J by 8 bases, with 6 bases left in between. CDR3 size: 11 residues. In germline, CDR1 is SGHVS, CDR2 FNYEAQ. The CDR3 reads CASSVQGELFF. Here the CDR3 DNA reads TGTGCCAGCAGCGTTCAGGGGGAGCTGTTTTTT. Using reference TRBV7-6 and TRBJ2-2 for the parts outside the CDR3, the full variable domain is GAGVSQSPRYKVTKRGQDVALRCDPISGHVSLYWYRQALGQGPEFLTYFNYEAQQDKSGLPNDRFSAERPEGSISTLTIQRTEQRDSAMYRCASSVQGELFFGEGSRLTVL.

The rearrangement uses TRBV9 and TRBJ1-1; D not resolved. Trimming stripped 4 bases from V and 2 bases from J, with 9 bases between. Germline V CDR1 and CDR2: SGDLS, YYNGEE. The CDR3 loop spans 13 amino acids. For the CDR3, the DNA is TGTGCCAGCAGCCGCGACCCTAACACTGAAGCTTTCTTT. Residues: CASSRDPNTEAFF. Together with reference TRBV9 and TRBJ1-1, the CDR3 gives the full variable domain: DSGVTQTPKHLITATGQRVTLRCSPRSGDLSVYWYQQSLDQGLQFLIQYYNGEERAKGNILERFSAQQFPDLHSELNLSSLELGDSALYFCASSRDPNTEAFFGQGTRLTVV.

Of note for this clone: This sample also contains other DNA sequences that code for the same CDR3. The V and J genes are TRBV28 and TRBJ2-7; 7 bases are shared with TRBD1. Unmatched junction bases numbered 1, after V lost 2 bases and J lost 3 bases. The CDR3 spans 13 residues. Per the germline V gene, CDR1 is MDHEN and CDR2 is SYDVKM. The CDR3 DNA sequence: TGTGCCAGCAGTTTAGGACAGGTCTACGAGCAGTACTTC. It translates to CASSLGQVYEQYF.

In the case of this clone: A much bigger clone sits one base away, suggesting this may be a read error. The V gene is TRBV6-4, the J gene TRBJ1-4; 10 nucleotides agree with TRBD1. This CDR3 has 13 amino acids. V lost 6 bases to trimming and J lost 8 bases; unmatched junction nucleotides: 3. The germline gives CDR1 MRHNA, CDR2 SNTAGT. DNA for the CDR3: TGTGCCAGCAGCCGGGACAGGGGCGAAAAACTGTTTTTT. Protein: CASSRDRGEKLFF.

The chain is built from TRBV7-3 and TRBJ2-3; D is undetermined. This CDR3 comprises 14 residues. Germline assignment: CDR1 SGHTA and CDR2 FQGTGA. V was pared by 4 bases and J by 5 bases, with 13 bases between. The CDR3 reads CASSSKRTGDTQYF. The CDR3 DNA follows: TGTGCCAGCAGCTCTAAACGGACGGGAGATACGCAGTATTTT.

The V call is TRBV7-2, the J call TRBJ2-7; possibly TRBD1 or TRBD2 for D (5 bases each). Trimming stripped 1 base from V and 0 bases from J, with 10 bases between. This CDR3 is built from 15 residues. Per the germline V gene, CDR1 is SGHTA and CDR2 is FQGNSA. CDR3 in amino acids: CASSLVRDPSYEQYF. The CDR3 DNA follows: TGTGCCAGCAGCTTAGTCCGGGACCCCTCCTACGAGCAGTACTTC.

V and J are TRBV19 and TRBJ1-2, with D uncertain. CDR1 and CDR2 (germline): LNHDA, SQIVND (reference sequence). The CDR3 runs to 13 residues. V was shortened by 4 bases and J by 1 base, with 7 bases between the two germline ends. The CDR3 protein is CASSRTFNYGYTF. CDR3 nucleotide sequence: TGTGCCAGTAGTAGAACGTTTAACTATGGCTACACCTTC.

V gene TRBV18 combines with J gene TRBJ1-3; D ambiguous. The ends were cut back, 2 bases at V and 4 bases at J, with 6 bases in the middle. Germline V gene lookup returns CDR1 KGHSH and CDR2 LQKENI. The CDR3 is 13 residues long. The CDR3 spells CASSPSRGNTIYF. The CDR3, as DNA: TGTGCCAGCTCACCATCGAGGGGAAACACCATATATTTT.

The chain employs TRBV28 and TRBJ1-5; TRBD1 might be the D (6 bases). The V end lost 5 bases, the J end lost 7 bases, and 12 bases lay between the germline ends. Germline V gene lookup returns CDR1 MDHEN and CDR2 SYDVKM. This CDR3 has 13 residues. CDR3 loop: CASSAGTRQPQHF. The CDR3 region has the DNA TGTGCCAGCAGTGCAGGGACAAGGCAGCCCCAGCATTTT.

V gene TRBV5-1 combines with J gene TRBJ2-5, with 8 nucleotides matching TRBD1. The germline gives CDR1 SGHRS, CDR2 YFSETQ. V was clipped by 0 bases and J by 6 bases; unmatched bases: 7. The CDR3 sequence is 15 residues long. In DNA form, the CDR3 reads TGCGCCAGCAGCTTGGTGCAGGGGGCTACGAAGACCCAGTACTTC. It is translated as CASSLVQGATKTQYF.

The V gene is TRBV7-9, the J gene TRBJ1-4; 9 bases align to TRBD1. Trimming removed 5 bases from V and 7 bases from J; junction bases left unmatched: 8. The CDR3 is 15 residues long. Per the germline V gene, CDR1 is SEHNR and CDR2 is FQNEAQ (reference sequence). DNA of the CDR3: TGTGCCAGCAGCCCAACTACAGGGGGCTCTGAAAAACTGTTTTTT. Its protein product is CASSPTTGGSEKLFF. The full variable domain, its missing parts supplied by reference TRBV7-9 and TRBJ1-4, is DTGVSQNPRHKITKRGQNVTFRCDPISEHNRLYWYRQTLGQGPEFLTYFQNEAQLEKSRLLSDRFSAERPKGSFSTLEIQRTEQGDSAMYLCASSPTTGGSEKLFFGSGTQLSVL.

V is TRBV23-1 and J is TRBJ2-3, with D perhaps TRBD1 (6 bases). TRBV23-1 is an open reading frame whose function is uncertain. This CDR3 spans 15 amino acids. With 6 bases removed from V and 1 base from J, the gap between germline ends came to 14 bases. Here the CDR3 DNA reads TGCGCCAGCAGAAATCGGGACACCTGCACAGATACGCAGTATTTT. Amino acid sequence: CASRNRDTCTDTQYF.

The chain uses TRBV19 and TRBJ2-1; 7 bases agree with TRBD2. The CDR3 contains 13 residues. After removal of 11 bases from V and 2 bases from J, the junction contained 6 bases not matched to a gene. Germline-derived CDR1 and CDR2 are LNHDA and SQIVND (reference sequence). The CDR3 sequence is CASQRETYNEQFF. CDR3 DNA sequence: TGTGCCTCCCAGCGGGAAACCTACAATGAGCAGTTCTTC.

The V call is TRBV15, the J call TRBJ2-1; perhaps D is TRBD1 or TRBD2 (5 bases each). The ends were cut back, 5 bases at V and 3 bases at J, with 11 bases in the middle. CDR3 size: 14 residues. From germline, CDR1 is LNHNV and CDR2 YYDKDF (reference sequence). The CDR3 DNA follows: TGTGCCACCAGCGGGGGAATAAGCTACAATGAGCAGTTCTTC. It is translated as CATSGGISYNEQFF.

As for this clone: The junction does not match germline at one end; this may be a read error. The chain recombines TRBV6-1 with TRBJ1-2; TRBD1 matches 8 bases. Germline loops: CDR1 MNHNS, CDR2 SASEGT. The CDR3 has 13 residues. CDR3 coding DNA: TGTGCCAGCACCTTGACAGGGGTCGGGGTCGCGGATTTC. Protein: CASTLTGVGVADF.

V is TRBV28 and J is TRBJ1-5, with TRBD1 as a possible D gene (5 bases). The V gene's germline CDR1 is MDHEN and CDR2 SYDVKM. The V gene lost 8 bases and the J gene lost 0 bases, with 29 bases spanning the gap. This CDR3 is 20 amino acids long. The CDR3 nucleotides are TGTGCCAGCTTTAACAGTTTGGGGACCCCCTTAGAAGGTAGCAATCAGCCCCAGCATTTT. This sequence encodes CASFNSLGTPLEGSNQPQHF. The complete variable domain, with remaining parts taken from reference TRBV28 and TRBJ1-5, reads DVKVTQSSRYLVKRTGEKVFLECVQDMDHENMFWYRQDPGLGLRLIYFSYDVKMKEKGDIPEGYSVSREKKERFSLILESASTNQTSMYLCASFNSLGTPLEGSNQPQHFGDGTRLSIL.

The V call is TRBV29-1, the J call TRBJ2-5; D is unclear. The length of the CDR3 is 11 residues. Germline CDR1 is SQVTM and CDR2 is ANQGSEA. The DNA of the CDR3 is TGCACCGCTTGGCACCAAGAGACCCAGTACTTC. Residues: CTAWHQETQYF.

The chain is built from TRBV5-1 and TRBJ2-5; TRBD2 matches 15 bases. There are 16 residues in the CDR3. After removal of 5 bases from V and 1 base from J, the junction contained 3 bases not matched to a gene. CDR1 SGHRS and CDR2 YFSETQ come from the germline V gene. The CDR3 region is CASRGGLAGGQETQYF. The CDR3 DNA sequence: TGCGCCAGCAGGGGGGGACTAGCGGGAGGCCAAGAGACCCAGTACTTC.

This rearrangement joins TRBV7-3 to TRBJ1-2, with TRBD1 as a possible D gene (6 bases). Per germline, CDR1 SGHTA and CDR2 FQGTGA. The CDR3 is 15 amino acids. Trimming took off 0 bases at V and 6 bases at J, with 14 bases between the two ends. The CDR3 sequence is CASSLTYQGLDGYTF. CDR3 coding DNA: TGTGCCAGCAGCTTAACCTACCAGGGGTTAGATGGCTACACCTTC.

The chain employs TRBV28 and TRBJ2-6; D remains ambiguous. Per the germline V gene, CDR1 is MDHEN and CDR2 is SYDVKM. V was cut by 5 bases and J by 1 base, with 12 bases left in between. The CDR3 has 16 residues. The CDR3, as DNA: TGTGCCAGCAGTCCGCCCCAAGGATCTGGGGCCAACGTCCTGACTTTC. Protein sequence: CASSPPQGSGANVLTF.

The rearrangement uses TRBV11-2 and TRBJ2-7; 11 nucleotides align to TRBD2. Germline V CDR1 and CDR2: SGHAT, FQNNGV. The CDR3 is 15 amino acids. V shed 4 bases, J shed 2 bases, and the junction held 4 bases outside the gene matches. The CDR3 region is CASSSLAGGTYEQYF. CDR3 in DNA: TGTGCCAGCAGCTCGTTAGCGGGAGGGACCTACGAGCAGTACTTC.

Comments on this clone: Other DNA sequences in this specimen translate into the identical CDR3. The V gene is TRBV7-2, the J gene TRBJ2-1; D uncertain. The length of the CDR3 is 14 residues. Trimming shortened V by 1 base and J by 1 base, and 5 bases separated the two germline ends. The germline gives CDR1 SGHTA, CDR2 FQGNSA. CDR3 in amino acids: CASSLVGSYNEQFF. The CDR3 nucleotides read TGTGCCAGCAGCTTAGTCGGGTCCTACAATGAGCAGTTCTTC.